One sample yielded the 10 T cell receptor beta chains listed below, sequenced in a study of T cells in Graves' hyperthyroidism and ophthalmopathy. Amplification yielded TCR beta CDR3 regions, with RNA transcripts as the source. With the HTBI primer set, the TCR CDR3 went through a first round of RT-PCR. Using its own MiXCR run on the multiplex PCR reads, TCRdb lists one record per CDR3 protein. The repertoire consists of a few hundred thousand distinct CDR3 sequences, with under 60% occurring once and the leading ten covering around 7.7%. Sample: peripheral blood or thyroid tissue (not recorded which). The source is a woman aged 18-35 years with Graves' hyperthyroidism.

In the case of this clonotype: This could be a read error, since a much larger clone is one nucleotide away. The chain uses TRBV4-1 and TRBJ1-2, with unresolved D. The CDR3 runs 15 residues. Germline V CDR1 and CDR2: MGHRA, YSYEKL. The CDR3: CAGSQVYSEVYGYTF. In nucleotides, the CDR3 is TGCGCCGGCAGCCAAGTTTATTCCGAGGTCTATGGCTACACCTTC.

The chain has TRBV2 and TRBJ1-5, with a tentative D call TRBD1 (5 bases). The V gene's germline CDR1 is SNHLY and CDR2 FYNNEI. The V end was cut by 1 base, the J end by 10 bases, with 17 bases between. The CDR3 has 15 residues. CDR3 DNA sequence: TGTGCCAGCAGTGAAGGCGGGGCCGGTAATTCACCCCAGCATTTT. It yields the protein CASSEGGAGNSPQHF.

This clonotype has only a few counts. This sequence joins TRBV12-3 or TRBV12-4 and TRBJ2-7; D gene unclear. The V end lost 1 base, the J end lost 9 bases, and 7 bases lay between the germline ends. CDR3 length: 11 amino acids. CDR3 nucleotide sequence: TGTGCCAGCAGTTTAGGTGGCCTGCAGTACTTC. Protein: CASSLGGLQYF.

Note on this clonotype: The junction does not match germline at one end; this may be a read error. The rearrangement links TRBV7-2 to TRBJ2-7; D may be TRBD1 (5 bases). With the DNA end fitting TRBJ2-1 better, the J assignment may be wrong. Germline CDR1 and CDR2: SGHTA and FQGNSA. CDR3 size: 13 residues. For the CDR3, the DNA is TGTGCCAGCGGCTTAGGTGGACACGATGAGCAGTTCTTC. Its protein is CASGLGGHDEQFF.

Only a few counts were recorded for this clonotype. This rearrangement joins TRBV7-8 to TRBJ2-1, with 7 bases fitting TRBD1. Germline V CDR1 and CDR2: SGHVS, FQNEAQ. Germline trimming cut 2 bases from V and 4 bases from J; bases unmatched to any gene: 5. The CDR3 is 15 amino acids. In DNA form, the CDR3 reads TGTGCCAGCAGCTTAAAGGTGACAGGGTACAATGAGCAGTTCTTC. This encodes CASSLKVTGYNEQFF.

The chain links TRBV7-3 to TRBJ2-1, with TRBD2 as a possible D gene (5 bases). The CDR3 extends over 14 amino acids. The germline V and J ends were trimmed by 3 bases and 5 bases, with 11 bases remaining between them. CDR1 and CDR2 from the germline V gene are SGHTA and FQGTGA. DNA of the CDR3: TGTGCCAGCAGCTTCGGGATTCGGCACAATGAGCAGTTCTTC. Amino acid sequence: CASSFGIRHNEQFF.

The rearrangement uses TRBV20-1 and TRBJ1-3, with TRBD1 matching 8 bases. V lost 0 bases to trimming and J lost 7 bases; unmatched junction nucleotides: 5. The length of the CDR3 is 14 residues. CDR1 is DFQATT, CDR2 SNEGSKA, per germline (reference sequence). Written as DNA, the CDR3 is TGCAGTGCTAGAGATCTATACAGGGGGAACACCATATATTTT. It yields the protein CSARDLYRGNTIYF.

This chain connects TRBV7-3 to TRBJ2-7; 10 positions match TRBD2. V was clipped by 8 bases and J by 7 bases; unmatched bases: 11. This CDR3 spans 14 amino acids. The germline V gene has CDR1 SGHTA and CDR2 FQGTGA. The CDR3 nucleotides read TGTGCCAGCGGAGGGCTAGCGGGAGCCGGTGAGCAGTACTTC. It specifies CASGGLAGAGEQYF. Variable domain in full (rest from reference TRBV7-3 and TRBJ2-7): GAGVSQTPSNKVTEKGKYVELRCDPISGHTALYWYRQSLGQGPEFLIYFQGTGAADDSGLPNDRFFAVRPEGSVSTLKIQRTERGDSAVYLCASGGLAGAGEQYFGPGTRLTVT.

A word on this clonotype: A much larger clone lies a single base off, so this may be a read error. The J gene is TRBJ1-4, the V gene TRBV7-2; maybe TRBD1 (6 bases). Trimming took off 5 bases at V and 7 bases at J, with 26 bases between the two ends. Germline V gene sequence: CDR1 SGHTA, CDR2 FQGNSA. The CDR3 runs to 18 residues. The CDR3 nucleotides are TGTGCCAGCAGCCGAGATCGACAGGCGGGTTTAATCCGTGAAAAACTGTTTTTT. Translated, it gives CASSRDRQAGLIREKLFF.

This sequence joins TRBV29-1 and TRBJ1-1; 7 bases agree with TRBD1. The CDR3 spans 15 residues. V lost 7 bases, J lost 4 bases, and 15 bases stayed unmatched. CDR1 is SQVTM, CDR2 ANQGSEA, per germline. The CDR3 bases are TGCAGCGGTGACCCAGGGGGGGCGCGGTTCACTGAAGCTTTCTTT. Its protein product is CSGDPGGARFTEAFF.